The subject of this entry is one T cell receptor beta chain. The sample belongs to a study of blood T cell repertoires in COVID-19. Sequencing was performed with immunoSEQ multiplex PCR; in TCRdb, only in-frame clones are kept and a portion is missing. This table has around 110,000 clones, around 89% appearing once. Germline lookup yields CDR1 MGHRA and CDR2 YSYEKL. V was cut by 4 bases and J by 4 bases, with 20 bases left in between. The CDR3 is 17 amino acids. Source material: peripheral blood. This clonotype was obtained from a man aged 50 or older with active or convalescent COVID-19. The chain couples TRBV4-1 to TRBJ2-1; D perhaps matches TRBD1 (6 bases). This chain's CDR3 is CASSRPGHRVPYNEQFF. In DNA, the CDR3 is TGCGCCAGCAGCCGCCCCGGCCACAGGGTACCATACAATGAGCAGTTCTTC.